Each of the 18 T cell receptor beta chains below was sequenced from the same sample in a study of early T cells in non-severe SARS-CoV-2 infection. TCRdb reprocessed the 5' RACE reads with MiXCR, giving one entry per CDR3 protein. Of 30,000 to 35,000 distinct CDR3 sequences listed, more than 4.5% are singletons. Material: whole blood. All receptors come from an adult who was a healthcare worker with PCR-confirmed SARS-CoV-2 infection or an uninfected control (not recorded which).

The chain has TRBV6-2 or TRBV6-3 and TRBJ1-1; 9 bases fit TRBD1. CDR1 is MNHEY and CDR2 is SVGEGT in the germline V gene. V shed 6 bases and J 1 base; nucleotides not matched to a gene: 18. The CDR3 consists of 19 residues. CDR3 nucleotide sequence: TGTGCCAGCAGAGAGAAACAGGGGGCTTCCCTGGAAACGAACACTGAAGCTTTCTTT. Its protein is CASREKQGASLETNTEAFF.

This clonotype appeared many times. V is TRBV4-2 and J is TRBJ2-3, with 8 bases that match TRBD2. V shed 0 bases and J 2 bases; nucleotides not matched to a gene: 7. Germline CDR1 and CDR2: LGHNA and YNFKEQ. CDR3 length: 17 amino acids. The CDR3 bases are TGTGCCAGCAGCCAAGATGGGGCGGGAGGCCTCACAGATACGCAGTATTTT. Residues: CASSQDGAGGLTDTQYF.

This clonotype showed up many times. V gene TRBV11-2 combines with J gene TRBJ2-2; D is undetermined. Deletions cut 5 bases from V and 7 bases from J, with 14 bases between. This CDR3 region has 14 residues. CDR1 and CDR2 (germline): SGHAT, FQNNGV. CDR3 in DNA: TGTGCCAGCAGCCCTCCGCTTGCCAGCGGGGAGCTGTTTTTT. The encoded protein is CASSPPLASGELFF.

This clonotype was picked up many times. Here the CDR3 DNA reads TGTGCCAGCAGCGTAGAACAGGGAACGTCCTACGAGCAGTACTTC. Protein: CASSVEQGTSYEQYF. The V and J genes are TRBV9 and TRBJ2-7; possibly TRBD1 for D (6 bases). V lost 0 bases, J lost 1 base, and 11 bases lay in between. The length of the CDR3 is 15 residues. Germline values: CDR1 SGDLS, CDR2 YYNGEE.

This clonotype was counted at least ten times. The chain uses TRBV28 and TRBJ2-3; 7 bases fit TRBD2. The CDR3 length is 14 residues. After removal of 2 bases from V and 6 bases from J, the junction contained 5 bases not matched to a gene. Germline CDR1 reads MDHEN; CDR2 reads SYDVKM. CDR3 region: CASSLAGETDTQYF. The CDR3 DNA reads as TGTGCCAGCAGTTTAGCGGGAGAAACGGATACGCAGTATTTT.

The table lists this clonotype with many counts. V gene TRBV9 combines with J gene TRBJ1-1; D unclear. The V gene's germline CDR1 is SGDLS and CDR2 YYNGEE. The CDR3 extends over 13 amino acids. With 0 bases removed from V and 3 bases from J, the gap between germline ends came to 6 bases. The CDR3: CASSVGGDTEAFF. CDR3 nucleotides: TGTGCCAGCAGCGTAGGGGGAGACACTGAAGCTTTCTTT.

V gene TRBV3-1 combines with J gene TRBJ2-7, with D unresolved. The V end lost 0 bases, the J end lost 1 base, and 16 bases lay between the germline ends. Germline values: CDR1 LGHDT, CDR2 YNNKEL (reference sequence). The CDR3 extends over 17 amino acids. CDR3 in amino acids: CASSQDPRRLVSYEQYF. For the CDR3, the DNA is TGTGCCAGCAGCCAAGATCCCCGAAGGCTAGTTTCCTACGAGCAGTACTTC.

Many counts were recorded for this clonotype. The V gene is TRBV12-3 or TRBV12-4, the J gene TRBJ2-5; 7 bases match TRBD1. The CDR3 sequence is 14 residues long. V shed 6 bases, J shed 5 bases, and the junction held 9 bases outside the gene matches. CDR3 sequence (DNA): TGTGCCAGCAGCCTAAGACAGGGCGGGGAGACCCAGTACTTC. Translated, it gives CASSLRQGGETQYF.

There are many counts of this clonotype. The J gene is TRBJ2-3, the V gene TRBV19; D not certain. V shed 6 bases and J shed 0 bases, with 13 bases lying between them. The CDR3 is 15 residues long. Germline lookup yields CDR1 LNHDA and CDR2 SQIVND (reference sequence). CDR3 in amino acids: CASRLTGTSTDTQYF. CDR3 coding DNA: TGTGCCAGTAGACTGACTGGTACTAGCACAGATACGCAGTATTTT.

This clonotype was found many times. The rearrangement joins TRBV19 to TRBJ1-5, with a tentative D call TRBD1 (6 bases). Germline CDR1 and CDR2: LNHDA and SQIVND (reference sequence). Trimming pared 7 bases from V and 6 bases from J, leaving 25 bases between. The CDR3 sequence is 17 residues long. The CDR3 DNA is TGTGCCAGTACCGATACAGGGAGGTCAAGCAATAGTCAGCCCCAGCATTTT. It translates to CASTDTGRSSNSQPQHF.

This clonotype was detected ten times or more. This rearrangement joins TRBV7-2 to TRBJ2-3, with 14 bases lining up with TRBD2. This CDR3 region has 18 residues. Germline trimming cut 3 bases from V and 2 bases from J; bases unmatched to any gene: 7. Germline CDR1 and CDR2: SGHTA and FQGNSA. The CDR3 loop is CASSLAGTSGSLTDTQYF. Written as DNA, the CDR3 is TGTGCCAGCAGCTTGGCCGGGACTAGCGGGAGTCTCACAGATACGCAGTATTTT.

This clonotype was recorded at least ten times. V usage is TRBV7-9 and J usage is TRBJ2-1; D is possibly TRBD2 (6 bases). The V and J ends lost 1 base and 6 bases respectively, with 13 bases between them. The germline V gene encodes CDR1 SEHNR and CDR2 FQNEAQ (reference sequence). The CDR3 runs 15 residues. CDR3: CASSLVRGGVNEQFF. In nucleotides, the CDR3 is TGTGCCAGCAGCTTAGTCCGCGGAGGGGTCAATGAGCAGTTCTTC.

This clonotype has a count of ten or more. The chain is built from TRBV4-1 and TRBJ1-2, with 7 bases identical to TRBD1. This CDR3 contains 15 residues. Germline V gives CDR1 MGHRA, CDR2 YSYEKL. V lost 1 base, J lost 7 bases, and 9 bases stayed unmatched. CDR3 loop: CASSQGGGGAVGYTF. CDR3 DNA sequence: TGCGCCAGCAGCCAAGGCGGAGGGGGCGCGGTTGGCTACACCTTC.

Ten or more counts support this clonotype. CDR3 nucleotide sequence: TGTGCCAGCAGTTCAGGGGTGGGGGTGAGGGATGAAAAACTGTTTTTT. Translation gives CASSSGVGVRDEKLFF. This chain connects TRBV12-3 or TRBV12-4 to TRBJ1-4, with D perhaps TRBD1 (6 bases). V was trimmed by 4 bases and J by 6 bases, leaving 18 bases between them. This CDR3 spans 16 amino acids.

At least ten counts were recorded for this clonotype. The chain carries TRBV29-1 and TRBJ2-5, with D uncertain. The germline CDR1 and CDR2 sequences are SQVTM and ANQGSEA. V gave up 6 bases and J gave up 1 base, with 15 bases separating them. This CDR3 has 14 residues. The CDR3 sequence: CSVLPFLLQETQYF. DNA for the CDR3: TGCAGCGTGCTGCCGTTTCTGCTCCAAGAGACCCAGTACTTC.

At least ten counts were recorded for this clonotype. The rearrangement joins TRBV11-2 to TRBJ2-7; tentative D call: TRBD2 (5 bases). Per the germline V gene, CDR1 is SGHAT and CDR2 is FQNNGV. V was shortened by 3 bases and J by 2 bases, with 8 bases between the two germline ends. The CDR3 runs 13 residues. The CDR3 is CASSLEETYEQYV. CDR3 nucleotides: TGTGCCAGCAGCTTGGAGGAGACCTACGAGCAGTACGTC.

This clonotype was counted at least ten times. The genes are TRBV19 and TRBJ2-6; D is perhaps TRBD1 (6 bases). The V end was cut by 8 bases, the J end by 0 bases, with 14 bases between. CDR1 and CDR2 (germline): LNHDA, SQIVND (reference sequence). The CDR3 loop spans 16 amino acids. CDR3 sequence: CASLIGQHSGANVLTF. The CDR3 coding sequence is TGTGCCAGTTTAATAGGACAGCACTCTGGGGCCAACGTCCTGACTTTC.

This clonotype came up many times. The rearrangement links TRBV6-1 to TRBJ2-1; D is ambiguous. Germline CDR1 reads MNHNS; CDR2 reads SASEGT. V lost 6 bases and J lost 0, with 6 bases in between. CDR3 length: 13 amino acids. Here the CDR3 DNA reads TGTGCCAGCAGCTACTACTCCTACAATGAGCAGTTCTTC. It translates to CASSYYSYNEQFF.